This TCR beta chain is drawn from a study of T cell changes during pregnancy in multiple sclerosis. Using immunoSEQ multiplex PCR, the repertoire was profiled, and TCRdb retains in-frame clones only, with some absent. The sample has 40,000 to 45,000 clones, 80% to 95% seen once. The sequencing here drew on CD4+ T cells from peripheral blood mononuclear cells, taken before pregnancy. This clonotype was obtained from a female donor with multiple sclerosis, enrolled in a pregnancy study.

The CDR3 loop is CASSLGQGYGYTF. CDR3 sequence (DNA): TGCGCCAGCAGCCTCGGACAGGGCTATGGCTACACCTTC. V is TRBV4-1 and J is TRBJ1-2; TRBD1 matches at 8 bases. In germline, CDR1 is MGHRA, CDR2 YSYEKL. The CDR3 has 13 residues. V dropped 4 bases and J dropped 4; count of bases not matched to a gene: 2.